Each of the 26 T cell receptor beta chains below was sequenced from the same sample in a study of blood T cell repertoires in COVID-19. The method was immunoSEQ multiplex PCR; TCRdb's version includes in-frame clones alone and lacks a portion of them. The repertoire holds about 270,000 clones, with roughly 84% as singletons. What was sequenced was peripheral blood. All receptors come from a young woman with acute or convalescent COVID-19.

The table lists this clone with a few counts. In nucleotides, the CDR3 is TGTGCCAGTAGTACTACCGGGACAGGGGGGCGGAGAGCTTTCTTT. Its translation is CASSTTGTGGRRAFF. The chain recombines TRBV19 with TRBJ1-1; 11 bases align to TRBD1. This CDR3 is built from 15 residues. The germline gives CDR1 LNHDA, CDR2 SQIVND (reference sequence). V lost 4 bases and J lost 10; bases outside the gene matches: 11.

V is TRBV7-9 and J is TRBJ1-4, with 8 positions matching TRBD1. Trimming at V came to 1 base and at J to 7 bases, leaving 5 bases not matched to a gene. This CDR3 contains 15 residues. Germline lookup yields CDR1 SEHNR and CDR2 FQNEAQ (reference sequence). The chain's CDR3 is CASSLGAGGSEKLFF. In DNA, the CDR3 is TGTGCCAGCAGCTTAGGGGCAGGGGGCTCTGAAAAACTGTTTTTT.

The chain carries TRBV9 and TRBJ2-7; no firm D call. Trimming took off 0 bases at V and 0 bases at J, with 10 bases between the two ends. From germline, CDR1 is SGDLS and CDR2 YYNGEE. The CDR3 covers 15 residues. The DNA of the CDR3 is TGTGCCAGCAGCGTAGGAAGTAGCTTCTCCTACGAGCAGTACTTC. The encoded protein is CASSVGSSFSYEQYF.

V is TRBV2 and J is TRBJ2-7, with TRBD2 identical over 9 bases. V gave up 6 bases and J gave up 4 bases; unmatched junction bases: 7. The germline gives CDR1 SNHLY, CDR2 FYNNEI. This CDR3 spans 14 amino acids. Written as DNA, the CDR3 is TGTGCCAGCAGGCAGGAAGCGGGGGGATACGAGCAGTACTTC. Residues: CASRQEAGGYEQYF.

The chain uses TRBV6-5 and TRBJ1-2; the match to TRBD1 covers 11 bases. CDR1 MNHEY and CDR2 SVGAGI come from the germline V gene. Germline trimming cut 2 bases from V and 7 bases from J; bases unmatched to any gene: 6. The CDR3 contains 15 residues. CDR3 loop: CASSYPGQGASGYTF. DNA for the CDR3: TGTGCCAGCAGTTACCCCGGACAGGGGGCGAGTGGCTACACCTTC.

This clone showed up just a few times. The genes are TRBV7-3 and TRBJ1-1; a possible D gene is TRBD1 (5 bases). CDR1 is SGHTA, CDR2 FQGTGA, per germline. Trimming stripped 5 bases from V and 5 bases from J, with 12 bases between. The CDR3 consists of 13 residues. In DNA, the CDR3 is TGTGCCAGCAGCGTCGACAGTAGGACTGAAGCTTTCTTT. Protein product: CASSVDSRTEAFF.

This clone was observed once. The chain carries TRBV5-4 and TRBJ2-7, with D possibly matching TRBD2 (7 bases). Germline V lookup: CDR1 SGHNT, CDR2 YYREEE (reference sequence). The CDR3 runs 15 residues. Trimming took 4 bases from V and 1 from J, leaving 15 bases between them. CDR3 protein: CASSPGGGGSYEQYF. The CDR3 bases are TGTGCCAGCAGCCCGGGGGGAGGGGGATCCTACGAGCAGTACTTC.

Only one count was recorded for this clone. The V gene is TRBV2, the J gene TRBJ1-5; 7 nucleotides agree with TRBD1. The V and J ends lost 6 bases and 4 bases, in that order; junction bases with no gene match: 6. Germline loops: CDR1 SNHLY, CDR2 FYNNEI. The CDR3 runs 14 residues. The CDR3 is CASSTGVGNQPQHF. Here the CDR3 DNA reads TGTGCCAGCAGCACAGGGGTAGGAAATCAGCCCCAGCATTTT.

The chain joins TRBV5-6 to TRBJ2-7, with 7 bases lining up with TRBD1. The CDR3 length is 13 residues. CDR1 and CDR2 (germline): SGHDT, YYEEEE. V lost 4 bases and J lost 3; bases outside the gene matches: 4. CDR3 sequence reads: CASSEGTDYEQYF. CDR3 nucleotides: TGTGCCAGCAGCGAGGGGACAGACTACGAGCAGTACTTC.

The CDR3 region is CASSQDRSGSYEQYF. The CDR3, as DNA: TGCGCCAGCAGCCAAGATCGTAGCGGGAGTTACGAGCAGTACTTC. The chain employs TRBV4-3 and TRBJ2-7, with 9 bases aligning to TRBD2. Germline CDR1 LGHNA, CDR2 YSLEER. V shed 0 bases, J shed 4 bases, and the junction held 4 bases outside the gene matches. The CDR3 has 15 residues.

This chain links TRBV10-1 with TRBJ2-2; 7 bases match TRBD1. Germline trimming cut 2 bases from V and 8 bases from J; bases unmatched to any gene: 5. Per the germline V gene, CDR1 is WNHNN and CDR2 is SYGVQD (reference sequence). This CDR3 has 14 amino acids. The CDR3 loop is CASSEIGGQGELFF. CDR3 sequence (DNA): TGCGCCAGCAGTGAGATAGGGGGCCAGGGGGAGCTGTTTTTT.

The genes are TRBV2 and TRBJ2-5; 10 nucleotides agree with TRBD1. The ends lost 8 bases at V and 5 bases at J; junction bases unmatched: 14. CDR1 and CDR2 from the germline V gene are SNHLY and FYNNEI. The length of the CDR3 is 16 residues. This CDR3 reads CASLPERQGAGETQYF. CDR3 nucleotides: TGTGCCAGCCTACCGGAGCGACAGGGGGCGGGGGAGACCCAGTACTTC.

This chain uses TRBV27 with TRBJ2-5; 9 nucleotides align to TRBD1. Germline V gene data show CDR1 as MNHEY and CDR2 as SMNVEV (reference sequence). The CDR3 length is 15 residues. Trimming cost V 4 bases and J 2 bases; bases outside gene matches: 5. CDR3 nucleotides: TGTGCCAGCAGTTCCCACGGGACAGGGCAAGAGACCCAGTACTTC. Amino acids: CASSSHGTGQETQYF.

The chain employs TRBV7-2 and TRBJ1-2; 9 bases fit TRBD1. The V and J ends lost 3 bases and 5 bases, in that order; junction bases with no gene match: 4. The CDR3 is made up of 14 amino acids. Germline V CDR1 and CDR2: SGHTA, FQGNSA. CDR3: CASSFGQGPYGYTF. The CDR3 nucleotides are TGTGCCAGCAGCTTCGGACAGGGGCCGTATGGCTACACCTTC.

This chain joins TRBV28 and TRBJ2-7; TRBD1 aligns across 7 bases. Trimming took 3 bases from V and 3 from J; bases not matched to a gene: 5. This CDR3 is built from 14 residues. Germline V gene lookup returns CDR1 MDHEN and CDR2 SYDVKM. CDR3 residues: CASSFVTGVYEQYF. CDR3 nucleotides: TGTGCCAGCAGTTTCGTCACAGGGGTCTACGAGCAGTACTTC.

The chain couples TRBV6-2 or TRBV6-3 to TRBJ2-1; D is ambiguous. Germline V gene data show CDR1 as MNHEY and CDR2 as SVGEGT. The CDR3 runs to 12 residues. Trimming shortened V by 1 base and J by 7 bases, and 5 bases separated the two germline ends. DNA of the CDR3: TGTGCCAGCAGTTACTATAAAAATGAGCAGTTCTTC. This translates into CASSYYKNEQFF.

The chain couples TRBV7-2 to TRBJ2-1, with D possibly matching TRBD2 (6 bases). The germline V and J ends were trimmed by 0 bases and 6 bases, with 12 bases remaining between them. Per the germline V gene, CDR1 is SGHTA and CDR2 is FQGNSA. The CDR3 runs to 15 residues. The CDR3 is CASSLARRRGNEQFF. The CDR3 DNA follows: TGTGCCAGCAGCTTAGCACGGAGGAGGGGCAATGAGCAGTTCTTC. Variable domain in full (rest from reference TRBV7-2 and TRBJ2-1): GAGVSQSPSNKVTEKGKDVELRCDPISGHTALYWYRQSLGQGLEFLIYFQGNSAPDKSGLPSDRFSAERTGGSVSTLTIQRTQQEDSAVYLCASSLARRRGNEQFFGPGTRLTVL.

The V and J genes are TRBV5-6 and TRBJ2-7, with 14 bases lining up with TRBD2. This CDR3 is built from 15 residues. The germline CDR1 and CDR2 sequences are SGHDT and YYEEEE. V was pared by 3 bases and J by 4 bases, with 3 bases of the junction left unmatched. The CDR3 bases are TGTGCCAGCAGCTGGGGACTAGCGGGAGTATACGAGCAGTACTTC. Amino acids: CASSWGLAGVYEQYF.

The chain has TRBV18 and TRBJ2-1; 14 nucleotides match TRBD2. V shed 3 bases, J shed 3 bases, and the junction held 1 base outside the gene matches. CDR1 and CDR2 from the germline V gene are KGHSH and LQKENI. The CDR3 length is 16 residues. In DNA form, the CDR3 reads TGTGCCAGCTCACCCGGACTAGCGGGAGGCTACAATGAGCAGTTCTTC. This encodes CASSPGLAGGYNEQFF.

V usage is TRBV7-8 and J usage is TRBJ2-7; D is unclear. Germline CDR1 SGHVS, CDR2 FQNEAQ. Trimming removed 5 bases from V and 2 bases from J, with 16 bases in between. This CDR3 is 15 amino acids long. CDR3 bases: TGTGCCAGCAGCACCACGACAAAGCCGCCCTACGAGCAGTACTTC. Its translation: CASSTTTKPPYEQYF.

The chain has TRBV10-3 and TRBJ1-5; 7 nucleotides match TRBD1. J was trimmed by 4 bases and V by 2 bases; bases with no gene match: 8. The CDR3 is made up of 16 amino acids. Germline V gene lookup returns CDR1 ENHRY and CDR2 SYGVKD. The CDR3 is CAISENPGQQNQPQHF. The DNA of the CDR3 is TGTGCCATCAGTGAGAACCCGGGACAGCAAAATCAGCCCCAGCATTTT.

The chain has TRBV6-6 and TRBJ2-7; TRBD2 matches 9 bases. The germline gives CDR1 MNHNY, CDR2 SVGAGI (reference sequence). The CDR3 has 14 amino acids. J was trimmed by 2 bases and V by 7 bases; bases with no gene match: 6. The CDR3 reads CASMGSGGPYEQYF. The CDR3 nucleotides read TGTGCCAGCATGGGTAGCGGGGGTCCCTACGAGCAGTACTTC.

The chain recombines TRBV7-3 with TRBJ2-5, with 7 bases aligning to TRBD2. The germline V gene has CDR1 SGHTA and CDR2 FQGTGA. CDR3 length: 15 amino acids. V lost 5 bases and J lost 0; bases outside the gene matches: 6. The CDR3 loop reads CASSPWGRDQETQYF. The DNA of the CDR3 is TGTGCCAGCAGCCCATGGGGGAGGGACCAAGAGACCCAGTACTTC.

The chain couples TRBV19 to TRBJ2-2; 7 nucleotides agree with TRBD2. The CDR3 is 13 residues long. Unmatched junction bases numbered 4, after V lost 5 bases and J lost 7 bases. Per the germline V gene, CDR1 is LNHDA and CDR2 is SQIVND (reference sequence). The CDR3 sequence is CASSWTRVGELFF. DNA for the CDR3: TGTGCCAGTAGTTGGACTAGGGTCGGGGAGCTGTTTTTT.

V usage is TRBV27 and J usage is TRBJ2-7; 9 bases are a match to TRBD1. Germline assignment: CDR1 MNHEY and CDR2 SMNVEV (reference sequence). The CDR3 runs 14 residues. The ends lost 6 bases at V and 6 bases at J; junction bases unmatched: 9. The CDR3 sequence is CASRLTGGSLEQYF. The CDR3 DNA is TGTGCCAGCAGATTGACAGGGGGAAGCCTCGAGCAGTACTTC.

The CDR3 reads CASSQDGQKGGEKLFF. DNA for the CDR3: TGCGCCAGCAGCCAAGACGGACAGAAAGGCGGGGAAAAACTGTTTTTT. The chain recombines TRBV4-3 with TRBJ1-4, with a possible D match to TRBD1 (6 bases). The length of the CDR3 is 16 residues. In germline, CDR1 is LGHNA, CDR2 YSLEER. The germline V and J ends were trimmed by 0 bases and 8 bases, with 16 bases remaining between them.